The 26 T cell receptor beta chains below were found in one sample sequenced in a study of T cell changes during pregnancy in multiple sclerosis. Repertoires were generated with immunoSEQ multiplex PCR, while TCRdb's copy carries only in-frame clones and drops some. The sample lists 50,000 to 55,000 clones, 80% to 95% occurring once. The starting material was CD4+ T cells from peripheral blood mononuclear cells, obtained in the third trimester of pregnancy. Every receptor here comes from a female donor with multiple sclerosis, enrolled in a pregnancy study.

The CDR3 loop is CAWSWGQGFGGTEAFF. The CDR3 DNA sequence: TGTGCCTGGAGTTGGGGACAGGGGTTCGGAGGCACTGAAGCTTTCTTT. V and J are TRBV30 and TRBJ1-1; 10 bases line up with TRBD1. The trim removed 2 bases at V and 4 bases at J, leaving 10 bases unmatched. CDR3 size: 16 residues. Germline V gene sequence: CDR1 GTSNPN, CDR2 SVGIG (reference sequence).

The chain carries TRBV10-2 and TRBJ2-7, with a tentative D call TRBD1 (7 bases). V lost 7 bases and J 3 bases, leaving 16 bases between the germline ends. The V gene's germline CDR1 is WSHSY and CDR2 SAAADI. The CDR3 runs 14 residues. The CDR3 sequence is CASKAGGLGYEQYF. The CDR3 bases are TGCGCCAGCAAAGCAGGGGGACTCGGCTACGAGCAGTACTTC.

The CDR3 coding sequence is TGTGCCAGCAGCTTAGGGGGCGGGAAGACCCAGTACTTC. It is translated as CASSLGGGKTQYF. The gene calls are TRBV7-6 and TRBJ2-5; tentative D call: TRBD2 (6 bases). Germline assignment: CDR1 SGHVS and CDR2 FNYEAQ. Trimming took 1 base from V and 6 from J, leaving 9 bases between them. The CDR3 contains 13 residues.

V and J are TRBV5-3 and TRBJ2-1, with a possible D match to TRBD2 (5 bases). TRBV5-3 is reported as an ORF; its role is uncertain. V dropped 9 bases and J dropped 6 bases, with 25 bases sitting between them. The CDR3 totals 16 residues. The CDR3 here is CATSPAGGPLSNEQFF. As DNA, the CDR3 is TGTGCCACCTCACCAGCCGGAGGCCCCTTATCCAATGAGCAGTTCTTC.

V gene TRBV15 combines with J gene TRBJ1-3; D gene unclear. The V end was cut by 3 bases, the J end by 3 bases, with 6 bases between. CDR3 length: 13 amino acids. Germline V gives CDR1 LNHNV, CDR2 YYDKDF (reference sequence). CDR3 in DNA: TGTGCCACCAGCAGGAGGAATGGAAACACCATATATTTT. Translated, it gives CATSRRNGNTIYF.

The chain uses TRBV5-1 and TRBJ1-6; 8 bases agree with TRBD1. This CDR3 has 14 amino acids. The germline V gene encodes CDR1 SGHRS and CDR2 YFSETQ. With 5 bases clipped from V and 4 bases from J, the junction kept 2 bases outside the gene matches. CDR3 sequence: CASRRTGYNSPLHF. DNA of the CDR3: TGCGCCAGCAGAAGGACAGGGTATAATTCACCCCTCCACTTT.

The chain recombines TRBV29-1 with TRBJ2-5; TRBD2 aligns across 7 bases. The CDR3 is 13 amino acids. V lost 6 bases, J lost 1 base, and 5 bases stayed unmatched. Per the germline V gene, CDR1 is SQVTM and CDR2 is ANQGSEA. CDR3: CSVGGGAQETQYF. The CDR3 DNA reads TGCAGCGTGGGCGGGGGAGCCCAAGAGACCCAGTACTTC.

The chain joins TRBV11-2 to TRBJ2-1; 9 positions agree with TRBD1. The J segment lost 5 bases and the V segment lost 3 bases, leaving 8 bases of the junction unmatched. Germline CDR1 SGHAT, CDR2 FQNNGV. This CDR3 comprises 16 residues. CDR3 residues: CASSFSGTGYNNEQFF. The CDR3 nucleotides read TGTGCCAGCAGCTTTTCCGGGACAGGGTATAACAATGAGCAGTTCTTC.

This clone came up once. V gene TRBV30 combines with J gene TRBJ2-7; D may be TRBD1 (6 bases). The CDR3 has 13 amino acids. V was shortened by 0 bases and J by 1 base, with 7 bases between the two germline ends. CDR1 is GTSNPN, CDR2 SVGIG, per germline (reference sequence). The CDR3 nucleotides read TGTGCCTGGAGTGTAGGACAGTCCTACGAGCAGTACTTC. Protein: CAWSVGQSYEQYF.

This rearrangement joins TRBV5-1 to TRBJ2-2; 10 nucleotides agree with TRBD2. The CDR3 is made up of 17 amino acids. V shed 0 bases, J shed 5 bases, and the junction held 7 bases outside the gene matches. Germline V gene data show CDR1 as SGHRS and CDR2 as YFSETQ. CDR3 region: CASSLAASGGRTGELFF. CDR3 bases: TGCGCCAGCAGCTTGGCCGCTAGCGGGGGAAGGACCGGGGAGCTGTTTTTT.

This clone occurred a few times. The chain combines TRBV9 with TRBJ1-1; D ambiguous. The CDR3 has 13 residues. The V gene's germline CDR1 is SGDLS and CDR2 YYNGEE. V dropped 0 bases and J dropped 1 base, with 4 bases sitting between them. CDR3 region: CASSVAGNTEAFF. The CDR3 bases are TGTGCCAGCAGCGTAGCGGGGAACACTGAAGCTTTCTTT.

The rearrangement links TRBV15 to TRBJ1-1; D is possibly TRBD1 (6 bases). Germline CDR1 and CDR2: LNHNV and YYDKDF (reference sequence). CDR3 size: 15 residues. V was pared by 4 bases and J by 8 bases, with 20 bases between. The CDR3 region has the DNA TGTGCCACCAGCACACTAGGTTGGGGGCCGGACGAAGCTTTCTTT. Translated, it gives CATSTLGWGPDEAFF. The full variable domain, in which reference TRBV15 and TRBJ1-1 provide the parts outside the CDR3, is DAMVIQNPRYQVTQFGKPVTLSCSQTLNHNVMYWYQQKSSQAPKLLFHYYDKDFNNEADTPDNFQSRRPNTSFCFLDIRSPGLGDTAMYLCATSTLGWGPDEAFFGQGTRLTVV.

The chain links TRBV4-1 to TRBJ1-1; 7 bases are shared with TRBD1. V lost 1 base, J lost 0 bases, and 11 bases stayed unmatched. CDR1 and CDR2 (germline): MGHRA, YSYEKL. The length of the CDR3 is 18 residues. CDR3 DNA: TGCGCCAGCAGCCAAGTTGCAGGGGGGTTTTCCCTGAACACTGAAGCTTTCTTT. Amino acids: CASSQVAGGFSLNTEAFF.

This clone was counted a few times. The J gene is TRBJ1-5, the V gene TRBV9, with TRBD1 matching 8 bases. Germline-derived CDR1 and CDR2 are SGDLS and YYNGEE. The CDR3 loop spans 18 amino acids. Losses at the gene ends were 3 bases for V and 0 bases for J; bases not matched to a gene: 11. CDR3 in amino acids: CASSAGTGTFFSNQPQHF. The CDR3 coding sequence is TGTGCCAGCAGCGCCGGGACAGGAACCTTTTTTAGCAATCAGCCCCAGCATTTT.

To note about this clone: The identical CDR3 is also encoded by other nucleotide sequences in the sample. The chain uses TRBV5-1 and TRBJ1-1, with 9 bases identical to TRBD1. V was clipped by 3 bases and J by 1 base; unmatched bases: 1. There are 14 residues in the CDR3. Germline CDR1 reads SGHRS; CDR2 reads YFSETQ. The CDR3 DNA is TGCGCCAGCAGCTGGGGACAGGGGAACACTGAAGCTTTCTTT. Its protein product is CASSWGQGNTEAFF.

The chain links TRBV10-3 to TRBJ1-2, with D hard to call. V lost 3 bases and J lost 2, with 4 bases in between. CDR3 length: 12 amino acids. From germline, CDR1 is ENHRY and CDR2 SYGVKD. CDR3 coding DNA: TGTGCCATCAGTGACAGAAACTATGGCTACACCTTC. Its translation: CAISDRNYGYTF.

This rearrangement joins TRBV18 to TRBJ2-7, with a possible D match to TRBD1 (6 bases). Trimming shortened V by 6 bases and J by 0 bases, and 15 bases separated the two germline ends. The CDR3 has 15 residues. From germline, CDR1 is KGHSH and CDR2 LQKENI. The CDR3 DNA sequence: TGTGCCAGCTCGCAAGGGGGACCTTCCTCCTACGAGCAGTACTTC. This sequence encodes CASSQGGPSSYEQYF.

This clone occurred once. The V call is TRBV6-5, the J call TRBJ1-5; D gene uncertain. The CDR3 loop spans 16 amino acids. V was pared by 0 bases and J by 5 bases, with 14 bases between. Germline CDR1 is MNHEY and CDR2 is SVGAGI. CDR3 protein: CASSYSRVSPHQPQHF. The CDR3 bases are TGTGCCAGCAGTTACTCCCGGGTCTCTCCGCATCAGCCCCAGCATTTT.

This chain links TRBV4-2 with TRBJ2-7, with a possible D match to TRBD2 (5 bases). With 0 bases removed from V and 0 bases from J, the gap between germline ends came to 15 bases. The CDR3 totals 17 residues. Germline V lookup: CDR1 LGHNA, CDR2 YNFKEQ. Here the CDR3 DNA reads TGTGCCAGCAGCCAAGACACTGAACCGGGGAGCTCCTACGAGCAGTACTTC. Amino acids: CASSQDTEPGSSYEQYF.

This rearrangement joins TRBV7-2 to TRBJ1-6, with D tentatively TRBD1 (6 bases). The CDR3 runs to 18 residues. From germline, CDR1 is SGHTA and CDR2 FQGNSA. V lost 5 bases and J 9 bases, leaving 26 bases between the germline ends. For the CDR3, the DNA is TGTGCCAGCAGCGCCCCCAGTGGTCAGGGGAAAAAAGGTTCACCCCTCCACTTT. Its translation: CASSAPSGQGKKGSPLHF.

This chain uses TRBV15 with TRBJ2-1; D uncertain. Between the trimmed V and J ends, which lost 0 bases and 7 bases, there was a span of 16 bases. Germline CDR1 and CDR2: LNHNV and YYDKDF (reference sequence). The CDR3 spans 16 residues. CDR3 residues: CATSRDKLSSPNEQFF. As DNA, the CDR3 is TGTGCCACCAGCAGAGATAAACTTTCCTCCCCGAATGAGCAGTTCTTC. Looking up the rest from reference TRBV15 and TRBJ2-1 gives the full variable domain: DAMVIQNPRYQVTQFGKPVTLSCSQTLNHNVMYWYQQKSSQAPKLLFHYYDKDFNNEADTPDNFQSRRPNTSFCFLDIRSPGLGDTAMYLCATSRDKLSSPNEQFFGPGTRLTVL.

The chain has TRBV5-8 and TRBJ1-1, with a tentative D call TRBD1 (6 bases). Germline V gives CDR1 SGHTS, CDR2 YDEGEE. V was clipped by 2 bases and J by 6 bases, with 14 bases between them. The CDR3 loop spans 14 amino acids. The CDR3 is CASSFRGRRAEAFF. The CDR3 DNA follows: TGTGCCAGCAGCTTCAGGGGTCGACGGGCTGAAGCTTTCTTT.

The V gene is TRBV9, the J gene TRBJ2-3; TRBD2 matches at 7 bases. This CDR3 spans 17 amino acids. Unmatched junction bases numbered 11, after V lost 0 bases and J lost 4 bases. Germline V gene data show CDR1 as SGDLS and CDR2 as YYNGEE. The CDR3 is CASSVGDRWGGADTQYF. DNA of the CDR3: TGTGCCAGCAGCGTAGGGGATCGCTGGGGGGGGGCAGATACGCAGTATTTT.

CDR3 DNA sequence: TGCGCCAGCAGCCTAGTCGCGGGACAGGGGGCGAGAGAGCAGTACTTC. It yields the protein CASSLVAGQGAREQYF. This rearrangement joins TRBV4-1 to TRBJ2-7; 12 positions agree with TRBD1. The CDR3 sequence is 16 residues long. Germline CDR1 reads MGHRA; CDR2 reads YSYEKL. V lost 4 bases and J lost 7; bases outside the gene matches: 11.

By share, this clone counts as medium-sized. This chain joins TRBV7-2 and TRBJ1-6; 7 positions match TRBD1. The ends lost 2 bases at V and 4 bases at J; junction bases unmatched: 5. The CDR3 length is 16 residues. The V gene's germline CDR1 is SGHTA and CDR2 FQGNSA. The CDR3 spells CASSLFGTVYNSPLHF. CDR3 coding DNA: TGTGCCAGCAGCTTATTTGGGACAGTTTATAATTCACCCCTCCACTTT.

This chain links TRBV15 with TRBJ2-1, with 8 bases identical to TRBD2. The trim removed 0 bases at V and 8 bases at J, leaving 6 bases unmatched. The germline V gene encodes CDR1 LNHNV and CDR2 YYDKDF (reference sequence). The CDR3 covers 15 residues. CDR3 in DNA: TGTGCCACCAGCAGAGACAGCGGGGGAGGCGATGAGCAGTTCTTC. It encodes CATSRDSGGGDEQFF. Full variable domain (rest looked up from reference TRBV15 and TRBJ2-1): DAMVIQNPRYQVTQFGKPVTLSCSQTLNHNVMYWYQQKSSQAPKLLFHYYDKDFNNEADTPDNFQSRRPNTSFCFLDIRSPGLGDTAMYLCATSRDSGGGDEQFFGPGTRLTVL.